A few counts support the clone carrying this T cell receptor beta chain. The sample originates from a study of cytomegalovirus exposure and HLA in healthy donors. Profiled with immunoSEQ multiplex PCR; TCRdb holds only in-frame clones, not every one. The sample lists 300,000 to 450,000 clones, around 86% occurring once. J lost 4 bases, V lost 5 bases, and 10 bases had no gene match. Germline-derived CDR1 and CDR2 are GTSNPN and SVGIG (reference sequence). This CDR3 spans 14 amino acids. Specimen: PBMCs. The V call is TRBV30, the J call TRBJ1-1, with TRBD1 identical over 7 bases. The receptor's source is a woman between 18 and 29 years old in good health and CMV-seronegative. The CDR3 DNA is TGTGCCTGGGGCGGTATTACAGGGGTCACTGAAGCTTTCTTT. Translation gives CAWGGITGVTEAFF.